This TCR beta chain is from a study of T cells after yellow fever vaccination (dated by TCRdb to between 2018 and 2021). Study-wide context: Libraries from fractions with low cell numbers were prepared with the SMART-Seq v4 Ultra Low Input RNA kit. Bulk TCR alpha and beta repertoires were sequenced longitudinally to track T-cell clones before and after primary and booster YFV17D yellow fever vaccination. Two healthy male donors made up the cohort, one aged 18 to 30 years and the other aged 30 to 40 years. Blood was collected at multiple timepoints before and after primary and secondary immunization, and bulk PBMC replicates and cell subsets were isolated.

Notes on this clonotype: It has no known antigen specificity. No much larger clone is present one base from it, and per-base qualities are unavailable.

This sample's treatment or condition label indicates: live attenuated yellow fever vaccine strain. Two biological replicates of bulk PBMCs were collected at each blood-draw timepoint. A standard Ficoll-Paque protocol was used to isolate PBMCs from peripheral blood. RNA was extracted with TriZol from bulk PBMCs, CD4 and CD8 fractions, and dextramer-positive and dextramer-negative fractions. The junction carries 15 bases between V and J, which are trimmed by 0 bases and 3 bases respectively. The CDR3 measures 15 amino acids from cysteine to phenylalanine. Only the CDR3 part of the read is kept: 45 bases, read in frame from the first base. CDR1 and CDR2 are drawn from the germline V gene (reference sequence): DFQATT, SNEGSKA. Overall results and qualifications from the work: Computational filtering was required because FACS-sorted repertoires could contain abundant contaminating clonotypes from the bulk population. The study included only a couple of donors, which limits how far the findings can be generalized. Compared with the primary T-cell response, the secondary T-cell response was weaker but faster, peaking on day 5 rather than day 15. A small fraction of clonotypes showed up in both the CD4 and CD8 compartments, probably as a result of convergent recombination. Most clones expanded after primary vaccination were re-detected after the booster (96% of CD4 and more than 70% of CD8), suggesting broad memory maintenance.

TCR cDNA was made using 5'RACE template switching, a step that added a universal primer site and unique molecular identifiers. Priming for cDNA synthesis came from both the TCR alpha and TCR beta constant segments. Two PCR steps were used to amplify libraries, with sample barcodes and sequencing adapters being added in the second step. Sequencing of libraries was performed on Illumina HiSeq 2500 (2x100 bp) or NovaSeq (2x150 bp). The authors processed their data as follows. Reads were demultiplexed and collapsed into UMI consensus sequences with MIGEC, and V(D)J alignment was performed with MiXCR. Clonotypes responding to the vaccine were identified with edgeR on replicate PBMC samples, with the criteria of FDR below 0.01 and a log2 fold change above 5 up to day 15. CD4 or CD8 identity was assigned to each bulk clonotype according to whether the clonotype was present at higher abundance in the sequenced CD4 repertoire or the sequenced CD8 repertoire. TCRdb took the public reads, trimmed them with fastp at Q25, ran MiXCR for clone calling and kept in-frame beta chains. Every CDR3 protein is listed once, alongside the most common genes and DNA of its rows. Here the V and J calls rest on TCRdb's processing, not on the authors' analysis. This sample has more than 450,000 distinct CDR3 sequences in its table, and around a fifth of those were observed once. The ten largest clones represent about 16% of the sample.

The rearrangement combines TRBV20-1 with TRBJ2-7, with TRBD1 as a weak D call on 6 bases. The sample was PBMCs, taken 21 days after the first yellow fever vaccination. The origin of this receptor is a man in his late teens or twenties who received the YFV17D yellow fever vaccine. DNA sequence: TGCAGTGCTAGAGATAATACAGGGATGAGCTACGAGCAGTACTTC. This translates into CSARDNTGMSYEQYF.